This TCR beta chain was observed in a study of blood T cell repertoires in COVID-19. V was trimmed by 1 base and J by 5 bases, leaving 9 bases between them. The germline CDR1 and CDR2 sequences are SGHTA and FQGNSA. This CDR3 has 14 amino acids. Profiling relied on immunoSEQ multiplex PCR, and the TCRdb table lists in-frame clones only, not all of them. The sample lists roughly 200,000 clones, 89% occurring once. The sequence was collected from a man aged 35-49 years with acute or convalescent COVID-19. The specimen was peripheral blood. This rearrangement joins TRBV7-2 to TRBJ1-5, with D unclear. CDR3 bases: TGTGCCAGCAGCTTAGGAGGGTCCTATCAGCCCCAGCATTTT. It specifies CASSLGGSYQPQHF.